Listed below are T cell receptor beta chains from one sample, sequenced in a study of OX40 agonist ivuxolimab in advanced cancers. Sequenced by immunoSEQ multiplex PCR; TCRdb stores in-frame clones only, minus some. Of approximately 49,000 clones listed, 83% were seen once; the top ten hold roughly 1.2%. This material consisted of CD4+ or CD8+ T cells sorted from blood, taken in a trial of the OX40 agonist ivuxolimab. These receptors all stem from an adult with an advanced solid tumor such as melanoma, head and neck, liver or kidney cancer. CDR3s include the opening cysteine and the closing phenylalanine or tryptophan. A D gene is named only where the DNA matches it firmly. The size entry is marked missing in some rows and otherwise reads once, few, many or a size class.

d_gene: -
v_gene: TRBV7-9
abundance: -
j_gene: TRBJ1-1
CDR3nt: TGTGCCAGCAGCTTAGGTCAGGGAACTGAAGCTTTCTTT
CDR3aa: CASSLGQGTEAFF

d_gene: -
v_gene: TRBV18
abundance: -
j_gene: TRBJ2-1
CDR3nt: TGTGCCAGCTCACCGGACAGTCTTCGGTCCTACAATGAGCAGTTCTTC
CDR3aa: CASSPDSLRSYNEQFF

d_gene: TRBD1
v_gene: TRBV6-6
abundance: -
j_gene: TRBJ1-2
CDR3nt: TGTGCCAGCAGTAGGACAGGTCCAGAGAATGGCTACACCTTC
CDR3aa: CASSRTGPENGYTF

d_gene: TRBD1
v_gene: TRBV5-1
abundance: few
j_gene: TRBJ2-3
CDR3nt: TGCGCCAGCAGCCAGGACAGGGGGGCTACAGATACGCAGTATTTT
CDR3aa: CASSQDRGATDTQYF

d_gene: -
v_gene: TRBV30
abundance: -
j_gene: TRBJ1-2
CDR3nt: TGTGCCTGGAGTGTTGGGGCTGGCTACACCTTC
CDR3aa: CAWSVGAGYTF

d_gene: -
v_gene: TRBV21-1
abundance: once
j_gene: TRBJ2-4
CDR3nt: TGTGCCGGGGGGGTTCGTTGTGTCAAAAACATTCAGTACTTC
CDR3aa: CAGGVRCVKNIQYF

d_gene: -
v_gene: TRBV5-1
abundance: -
j_gene: TRBJ1-1
CDR3nt: TGCGCCAGCAGCTCGCCAGGGGTGAACACTGAAGCTTTCTTT
CDR3aa: CASSSPGVNTEAFF

d_gene: -
v_gene: TRBV19
abundance: -
j_gene: TRBJ2-2
CDR3nt: TGTGCCACTGGGGAGTTTACCGGGGAGCTGTTTTTT
CDR3aa: CATGEFTGELFF

d_gene: -
v_gene: TRBV27
abundance: -
j_gene: TRBJ1-5
CDR3nt: TGTGCCAGCAGTTTAGTGTGGGGTCAGACCCAGCATTTT
CDR3aa: CASSLVWGQTQHF

d_gene: -
v_gene: TRBV7-3
abundance: -
j_gene: TRBJ2-1
CDR3nt: TGTGCCAGCGGATCGGACAGAACGATGGTCGATGAGCAGTTCTTC
CDR3aa: CASGSDRTMVDEQFF

d_gene: -
v_gene: TRBV7-2
abundance: -
j_gene: TRBJ1-1
CDR3nt: TGTGCCAGCAGTTCTCAGGGTTGGACTGAAGCTTTCTTT
CDR3aa: CASSSQGWTEAFF

d_gene: -
v_gene: TRBV4-3
abundance: once
j_gene: TRBJ2-3
CDR3nt: TGCGCCAGCAGCCAAGACATTCTCACAGATACGCAGTATTTT
CDR3aa: CASSQDILTDTQYF

d_gene: -
v_gene: TRBV20-1
abundance: few
j_gene: TRBJ1-4
CDR3nt: TGCAGTGCTTCCCCGAGGGGAAAACTGTTTTTT
CDR3aa: CSASPRGKLFF

d_gene: -
v_gene: TRBV5-1
abundance: -
j_gene: TRBJ1-3
CDR3nt: TGCGCCAGCAGCTTAGAAGTAACTGGAAACACCATATATTTT
CDR3aa: CASSLEVTGNTIYF

d_gene: -
v_gene: TRBV27
abundance: -
j_gene: TRBJ1-1
CDR3nt: TGTGCCAGCAAATGGCAGGGTTTAGGGGGGTATGAAGCTTTCTTT
CDR3aa: CASKWQGLGGYEAFF

d_gene: -
v_gene: TRBV30
abundance: -
j_gene: TRBJ2-1
CDR3nt: TGTGCCGTGGACCGGGGACTTACCTACAATGAGCAGTTCTTC
CDR3aa: CAVDRGLTYNEQFF

d_gene: -
v_gene: TRBV5-4
abundance: -
j_gene: TRBJ1-2
CDR3nt: TGTGCCAGCAGCCCCGGGGCGGCTAACTATGGCTACACCTTC
CDR3aa: CASSPGAANYGYTF

d_gene: TRBD1
v_gene: TRBV25-1
abundance: -
j_gene: TRBJ1-3
CDR3nt: TGTGCCAGCAGTGAATTGGGGACAGTCTCTGGAAACACCATATATTTT
CDR3aa: CASSELGTVSGNTIYF

d_gene: TRBD1
v_gene: TRBV6-6
abundance: -
j_gene: TRBJ1-4
CDR3nt: TGTGCCAGCAGTCTAGGGGGCGTGAATGAAAAACTGTTTTTT
CDR3aa: CASSLGGVNEKLFF

d_gene: TRBD2
v_gene: TRBV5-5
abundance: -
j_gene: TRBJ2-3
CDR3nt: TGTGCCAGCACCCATAGCGGGGGTGCCACAGATACGCAGTATTTT
CDR3aa: CASTHSGGATDTQYF

d_gene: -
v_gene: TRBV21-1
abundance: -
j_gene: TRBJ2-2
CDR3nt: TGTGCCAGATCGGACCGCCGCTACTCAAACACCGGGGAGCTGTTTTTT
CDR3aa: CARSDRRYSNTGELFF

d_gene: -
v_gene: TRBV7-9
abundance: -
j_gene: TRBJ1-1
CDR3nt: TGTGCCAGCAGCTTTGTACAGGGAGCGGACACTGAAGCTTTCTTT
CDR3aa: CASSFVQGADTEAFF

d_gene: -
v_gene: TRBV9
abundance: -
j_gene: TRBJ1-6
CDR3nt: TGTGCCAGCAGCCCTCAACTTCGACACGATAATTCACCCCTCCACTTT
CDR3aa: CASSPQLRHDNSPLHF

d_gene: -
v_gene: TRBV2
abundance: -
j_gene: TRBJ2-1
CDR3nt: TGTGCCAGCAGTCGGACAGATTACAATGAGCAGTTCTTC
CDR3aa: CASSRTDYNEQFF

d_gene: TRBD1
v_gene: TRBV18
abundance: -
j_gene: TRBJ2-5
CDR3nt: TGTGCCAGCTCACCACCGACAGGGTGGGGAGAGACCCAGTACTTC
CDR3aa: CASSPPTGWGETQYF

d_gene: -
v_gene: TRBV4-1
abundance: -
j_gene: TRBJ2-7
CDR3nt: TGCGCCAGCAGCCACGGACGGACCAACTACGAGCAGTACTTC
CDR3aa: CASSHGRTNYEQYF

d_gene: -
v_gene: TRBV19
abundance: -
j_gene: TRBJ2-2
CDR3nt: TGTGCCAGTTCTTTCAGGACGGTGAACACCGGGGAGCTGTTTTTT
CDR3aa: CASSFRTVNTGELFF

d_gene: TRBD1
v_gene: TRBV4-3
abundance: -
j_gene: TRBJ1-4
CDR3nt: TGCGCCAGCAGCCGTCGGGACAGAACTAATGAAAAACTGTTTTTT
CDR3aa: CASSRRDRTNEKLFF

d_gene: TRBD2
v_gene: TRBV5-8
abundance: -
j_gene: TRBJ2-1
CDR3nt: TGTGCCAGCAGCTTTGAGCGGGGTAACTACAATGAGCAGTTCTTC
CDR3aa: CASSFERGNYNEQFF

d_gene: TRBD1
v_gene: TRBV5-6
abundance: few
j_gene: TRBJ1-6
CDR3nt: TGTGCCAGCAGCTTGTGGACAGGGGGCTATTCACCCCTCCACTTT
CDR3aa: CASSLWTGGYSPLHF

d_gene: -
v_gene: TRBV29-1
abundance: -
j_gene: TRBJ1-2
CDR3nt: TGCAGCGTCGGCCCACTCTTTCGCAGCTGGGACTATGGCTACACCTTC
CDR3aa: CSVGPLFRSWDYGYTF

d_gene: -
v_gene: TRBV7-6
abundance: -
j_gene: TRBJ2-1
CDR3nt: TGTGCCAGCAGCTTAGACCATCTCTCCTACAATGAGCAGTTCTTC
CDR3aa: CASSLDHLSYNEQFF

d_gene: TRBD2
v_gene: TRBV6-5
abundance: -
j_gene: TRBJ2-1
CDR3nt: TGTGCCGGGGGGGTGCTAGACTACAATGAGCAGTTCTTC
CDR3aa: CAGGVLDYNEQFF

d_gene: -
v_gene: TRBV7-2
abundance: -
j_gene: TRBJ2-7
CDR3nt: TGTGCCAGCAGTAACGGAAAAGCATTCTACGAGCAGTACTTC
CDR3aa: CASSNGKAFYEQYF

d_gene: -
v_gene: TRBV5-6
abundance: -
j_gene: TRBJ1-2
CDR3nt: TGTGCCAGCAGCGTGGGGGGTGGCTACACCTTC
CDR3aa: CASSVGGGYTF

d_gene: TRBD2
v_gene: TRBV7-2
abundance: -
j_gene: TRBJ2-1
CDR3nt: TGTGCCAGCAGCTTAGTAGCCAGCGGGGGGGCAGACTCCTACAATGAGCAGTTCTTC
CDR3aa: CASSLVASGGADSYNEQFF

d_gene: -
v_gene: TRBV5-1
abundance: -
j_gene: TRBJ1-4
CDR3nt: TGCGCCAGCAGGATCCAGGGCCCTAATGAAAAACTGTTTTTT
CDR3aa: CASRIQGPNEKLFF

d_gene: -
v_gene: TRBV11-2
abundance: -
j_gene: TRBJ2-3
CDR3nt: TGTGCCAGCAGCTTAACCACTCTCACCAGCACAGATACGCAGTATTTT
CDR3aa: CASSLTTLTSTDTQYF

d_gene: -
v_gene: TRBV2
abundance: -
j_gene: TRBJ2-7
CDR3nt: TGTGCCAGCAGTGTCCCCGGGATGGAAACCCTTAGCTCCTACGAGCAGTACTTC
CDR3aa: CASSVPGMETLSSYEQYF

d_gene: -
v_gene: TRBV19
abundance: -
j_gene: TRBJ2-7
CDR3nt: TGTGCCAGTAGAGGCGGAACCTACGAGCAGTACTTC
CDR3aa: CASRGGTYEQYF

d_gene: -
v_gene: TRBV6-6
abundance: -
j_gene: TRBJ1-1
CDR3nt: TGTGCCAGCAGCCTTTACAGGGACACTGAAGCTTTCTTT
CDR3aa: CASSLYRDTEAFF

d_gene: -
v_gene: TRBV6-5
abundance: -
j_gene: TRBJ1-4
CDR3nt: TGTGCCAGCAGACCTACAGGGTGGGGTGAAAAACTGTTTTTT
CDR3aa: CASRPTGWGEKLFF

d_gene: -
v_gene: TRBV20-1
abundance: -
j_gene: TRBJ1-2
CDR3nt: TGCAGTGCCCCAGGGGTCTATGGCTACACCTTC
CDR3aa: CSAPGVYGYTF

d_gene: TRBD2
v_gene: TRBV4-1
abundance: -
j_gene: TRBJ2-1
CDR3nt: TGCGCCAGCAGCCAAGATTGGGGTGGACTAGCGGGGTACTCCTACAATGAGCAGTTCTTC
CDR3aa: CASSQDWGGLAGYSYNEQFF

d_gene: -
v_gene: TRBV29-1
abundance: -
j_gene: TRBJ2-7
CDR3nt: TGCAGCGCGAAAAAGACGACAACAGATGGCGAGCAGTACTTC
CDR3aa: CSAKKTTTDGEQYF

d_gene: -
v_gene: TRBV7-8
abundance: -
j_gene: TRBJ2-7
CDR3nt: TGTGCCAGCAGCTCCGCGGACGGCCGCCTCTACGAGCAGTACTTC
CDR3aa: CASSSADGRLYEQYF

d_gene: -
v_gene: TRBV15
abundance: -
j_gene: TRBJ1-2
CDR3nt: TGTGCCACCAGCAGAGGACAGGCCAACTATGGCTACACCTTC
CDR3aa: CATSRGQANYGYTF

d_gene: TRBD2
v_gene: TRBV14
abundance: -
j_gene: TRBJ2-2
CDR3nt: TGTGCCAGCAGCCAGAGGCGGGGGTACACCGGGGAGCTGTTTTTT
CDR3aa: CASSQRRGYTGELFF

d_gene: TRBD1
v_gene: TRBV4-3
abundance: -
j_gene: TRBJ2-6
CDR3nt: TGCGCCAGCAGCCAAGACGTCACAGGGGTAGGGGCCAACGTCCTGACTTTC
CDR3aa: CASSQDVTGVGANVLTF

d_gene: TRBD1
v_gene: TRBV7-6
abundance: once
j_gene: TRBJ2-2
CDR3nt: TGTGCCAGCAGCACCCGGACAGGCGGGGAGCTGTTTTTT
CDR3aa: CASSTRTGGELFF